Listed below are T cell receptor beta chains from one sample, sequenced in a study of post-analysis software for immune sequencing data. Using its own MiXCR run on the PCR reads, TCRdb lists one record per CDR3 protein. The data contain 150,000 to 200,000 distinct CDR3 sequences, about 36% of them seen just once; the ten biggest clones take up under 30%. Sequenced here: blood, sampled after autologous hematopoietic stem cell transplantation. These receptor sequences come from a girl between 10 and 17 years old with multiple sclerosis. Each CDR3 is given with its conserved first and last residue. The order of the fields is V gene, J gene, D gene, CDR3 protein. A D gene is named only where the DNA matches it firmly.

>TRBV20-1|TRBJ2-1|-
CSARPSSHEQFF
>TRBV28|TRBJ2-7|-
CASSSRGGASYEQYF
>TRBV20-1|TRBJ2-5|-
CSAPLVPKETQYF
>TRBV7-9|TRBJ2-2|TRBD1
CASSLRTGGTTGELFF
>TRBV5-1|TRBJ2-1|TRBD1
CASSLEQGAYNEQFF
>TRBV7-2|TRBJ1-6|-
CASSLPGVGSPLHF
>TRBV12-3/TRBV12-4|TRBJ2-7|-
CASSLETVEQYF
>TRBV27|TRBJ2-7|-
CASSFQGPSSYEQYF
>TRBV5-1|TRBJ2-2|-
CASSFRVFTGELFF
>TRBV5-1|TRBJ1-5|-
CASSLAGNNQPQHF
>TRBV5-8|TRBJ2-1|-
CASSLYTGSSYNEQFF